The 17 T cell receptor beta chains reported below all come from one sample, sequenced in a study of tumor and adjacent non-tumor tissue in lung cancer (dated by TCRdb to the late 2010s). Library method: multiplex PCR. Sequencing took place on an Illumina HiSeq 2500. TCRbeta libraries were constructed through three rounds of nested PCR with primers (Table S4) according to protocols adapted from ARM-PCR. TCRdb trimmed the raw reads at Q25, called clones with MiXCR and kept productive beta chains. Rows merge per CDR3 protein into single entries with the most common DNA and genes. The sample records more than 120,000 distinct CDR3 sequences, around 67% of which are singletons. Over 15% of the sample comes from the top ten. RNA was isolated from bulk, unsorted tissue, and RNA quality was assessed with a NanoDrop ND-1000 and an Agilent 2100. Sample: lung tumor tissue. The receptors shown here come from a man between 60 and 75 years old with small cell lung cancer.

This clonotype was seen at least ten times. V and J are TRBV20-1 and TRBJ2-1, with 11 bases matching TRBD2. The germline CDR1 and CDR2 sequences are DFQATT and SNEGSKA (reference sequence). The CDR3 is made up of 17 amino acids. V lost 6 bases to trimming and J lost 8 bases; unmatched junction nucleotides: 18. In DNA form, the CDR3 reads TGCAGTGCCATAAGACAGGGGACCACTAGCGGGAGAGATGAGCAGTTCTTC. It specifies CSAIRQGTTSGRDEQFF.

This sequence joins TRBV29-1 and TRBJ2-7; tentatively, D is TRBD1 or TRBD2 (5 bases each). Per germline, CDR1 SQVTM and CDR2 ANQGSEA. Trimming shortened V by 5 bases and J by 0 bases, and 14 bases separated the two germline ends. The CDR3 has 14 residues. The CDR3 is CSVSRDPRSYEQYV. Written as DNA, the CDR3 is TGCAGCGTTTCCAGGGACCCGCGCTCCTACGAGCAGTACGTC.

For this clonotype: Mismatch with germline at one junction end may stem from a read error. The chain couples TRBV12-3 or TRBV12-4 to TRBJ1-2; maybe TRBD1 (5 bases). The CDR3 contains 13 residues. DNA for the CDR3: TGCGCCAGCAGACGGGGCAGGAACTATGGCTATACCTTC. Its protein is CASRRGRNYGYTF.

Concerning this clonotype: The conserved phenylalanine or tryptophan is not found at the CDR3 terminus, so this likely reflects a read error. The limits of the CDR3 on the DNA are not certain, so only TCRdb's listed CDR3 is given. The genes are TRBV11-1 and TRBJ2-5. The germline gives CDR1 SGHAT, CDR2 FQDESV (reference sequence). The CDR3 has 13 residues if both end residues are counted. The CDR3 sequence: CASSSRGWETQCS.

This rearrangement joins TRBV28 to TRBJ1-2, with D hard to call. Germline V gene sequence: CDR1 MDHEN, CDR2 SYDVKM. The CDR3 spans 11 residues. V was trimmed by 6 bases and J by 7 bases, leaving 9 bases between them. CDR3 sequence reads: CASSGDTGYTF. CDR3 sequence (DNA): TGTGCCAGCAGCGGCGACACTGGCTACACCTTC.

About this clonotype itself: A much bigger clone sits one base away, suggesting this may be a read error. The gene calls are TRBV6-6 and TRBJ2-4; D is undetermined. The CDR3 loop spans 14 amino acids. Germline loops: CDR1 MNHNY, CDR2 SVGAGI (reference sequence). V lost 7 bases and J lost 6, with 16 bases in between. The CDR3 spells CASTPSISPNIQYF. The CDR3 nucleotides are TGTGCCAGCACCCCTTCGATTAGCCCAAACATTCAGTACTTC.

At least ten counts were recorded for this clonotype. This chain links TRBV11-3 with TRBJ2-7, with D perhaps matching TRBD1 or TRBD2 (5 bases each). The V and J ends lost 11 bases and 0 bases respectively, with 14 bases between them. Looked up from germline, CDR1 is SGHNT and CDR2 is YENEEA. This CDR3 has 13 amino acids. Here the CDR3 reads CACSGPASYEQYF. The CDR3 coding sequence is TGTGCCTGCTCGGGACCCGCCTCCTACGAGCAGTACTTC.

In its sample, this clonotype was seen a few times. A single base separates this from a much larger clone, so it may be a read error. The chain is built from TRBV6-5 and TRBJ2-2, with 8 bases that match TRBD2. This CDR3 spans 16 amino acids. Germline CDR1 reads MNHEY; CDR2 reads SVGAGI. J lost 8 bases, V lost 6 bases, and 14 bases had no gene match. CDR3: CASSSLSGSVEGELFF. The CDR3 DNA reads TGTGCCAGCAGCAGCCTGAGCGGGAGCGTCGAAGGGGAGCTGTTTTTT.

Details on this clonotype: This clone may be a read error of a much larger clone one base away. V gene TRBV20-1 combines with J gene TRBJ2-5, with 10 bases aligning to TRBD1. Germline V gene data show CDR1 as DFQATT and CDR2 as SNEGSKA (reference sequence). This CDR3 spans 13 amino acids. The junction had 3 bases not matched to a gene; V was cut back by 3 bases and J by 5 bases. The CDR3: CSARRQGAETQYF. CDR3 nucleotide sequence: TGCAGTGCTAGGCGACAGGGGGCCGAGACCCAGTACTTC.

This clonotype showed up just a few times. The chain has TRBV10-3 and TRBJ2-5, with TRBD2 matching over 9 bases. The V gene's germline CDR1 is ENHRY and CDR2 SYGVKD. The CDR3 is made up of 14 amino acids. Trimming at V came to 6 bases and at J to 5 bases, leaving 7 bases not matched to a gene. The CDR3, as DNA: TGTGCCATCAGCTTAGCGGGAGAGGAGGAGACCCAGTACTTC. Protein sequence: CAISLAGEEETQYF.

The gene calls are TRBV5-1 and TRBJ2-1, with 10 bases lining up with TRBD2. The germline V gene has CDR1 SGHRS and CDR2 YFSETQ. Trimming cost V 3 bases and J 6 bases; bases outside gene matches: 6. This CDR3 has 15 residues. The CDR3 reads CASSSLAGVLNEQFF. For the CDR3, the DNA is TGCGCCAGCAGCTCCCTAGCGGGAGTCCTCAATGAGCAGTTCTTC.

The V call is TRBV5-1, the J call TRBJ2-5; TRBD1 or TRBD2 may be the D gene (5 bases each). The CDR3 spans 12 residues. Trimming stripped 7 bases from V and 5 bases from J, with 12 bases between. Germline V lookup: CDR1 SGHRS, CDR2 YFSETQ. CDR3 in DNA: TGCGCCAGCGAATGGGGGTCGGAGACCCAGTACTTC. Protein sequence: CASEWGSETQYF.

As for this clonotype: This may be a read error, as it is one base from a much larger clone. V is TRBV20-1 and J is TRBJ2-3; TRBD2 aligns across 9 bases. V was pared by 5 bases and J by 5 bases, with 8 bases of the junction left unmatched. The CDR3 totals 14 residues. Germline CDR1 is DFQATT and CDR2 is SNEGSKA (reference sequence). Here the CDR3 DNA reads TGCAGTGCTGCCTCTAGCGGGAATGTAGATACGCAGTATTTT. Its protein product is CSAASSGNVDTQYF.

The chain has TRBV20-1 and TRBJ1-2; 11 nucleotides match TRBD1. Germline trimming cut 8 bases from V and 6 bases from J; bases unmatched to any gene: 14. Germline CDR1 DFQATT, CDR2 SNEGSKA (reference sequence). The CDR3 has 15 residues. CDR3 sequence reads: CSTVDRGRLLHGYTF. Written as DNA, the CDR3 is TGCAGTACTGTGGACAGGGGGCGCTTGCTCCATGGCTACACCTTC.

Concerning this clonotype: A much bigger clone sits one base away, suggesting this may be a read error. The chain recombines TRBV12-3 or TRBV12-4 with TRBJ1-5, with 7 bases lining up with TRBD1. The CDR3 length is 16 residues. The CDR3 reads CTSRISGRGGDQPQHF. The CDR3 DNA follows: TGTACCAGCAGAATTTCTGGCAGGGGGGGAGATCAGCCCCAGCATTTT.

The CDR3 sequence is CARNLLGQGAGEQYF. In DNA form, the CDR3 reads TGTGCCAGGAACTTATTAGGACAGGGGGCTGGTGAGCAGTACTTC. The genes are TRBV7-8 and TRBJ2-7; TRBD1 matches at 11 bases. The CDR3 spans 15 residues. The trim removed 9 bases at V and 7 bases at J, leaving 14 bases unmatched. Germline V gene sequence: CDR1 SGHVS, CDR2 FQNEAQ.

Details on this clonotype: This may stem from a read error, because a much larger clone lies one nucleotide away. The chain's CDR3 is CSAHTGRKTEAFF. In nucleotides, the CDR3 is TGCAGTGCCCACACAGGGAGAAAGACTGAAGCTTTCTTT. The chain recombines TRBV20-1 with TRBJ1-1, with a tentative D call TRBD1 (6 bases). The germline CDR1 and CDR2 sequences are DFQATT and SNEGSKA (reference sequence). Trimming removed 6 bases at V and 5 bases at J, with 16 bases between. The CDR3 has 13 residues.